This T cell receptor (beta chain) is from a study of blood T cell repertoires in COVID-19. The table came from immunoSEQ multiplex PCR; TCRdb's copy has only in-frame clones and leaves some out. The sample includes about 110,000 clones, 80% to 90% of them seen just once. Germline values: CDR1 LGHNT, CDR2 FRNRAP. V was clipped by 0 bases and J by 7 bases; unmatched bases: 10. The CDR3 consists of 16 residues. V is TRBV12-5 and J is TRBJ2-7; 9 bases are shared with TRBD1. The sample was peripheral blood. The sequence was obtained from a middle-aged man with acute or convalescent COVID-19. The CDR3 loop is CASGLVLGQGIREQYF. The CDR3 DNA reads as TGTGCTAGTGGTTTGGTACTGGGACAGGGTATTCGGGAGCAGTACTTC. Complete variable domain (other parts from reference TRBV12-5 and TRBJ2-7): DARVTQTPRHKVTEMGQEVTMRCQPILGHNTVFWYRQTMMQGLELLAYFRNRAPLDDSGMPKDRFSAEMPDATLATLKIQPSEPRDSAVYFCASGLVLGQGIREQYFGPGTRLTVT.